These 9 T cell receptor beta chains share one sample of origin, sequenced in a study of T cells in Graves' hyperthyroidism and ophthalmopathy. The CDR3 regions of TCR beta were amplified from RNA transcripts. A set of HTBI primers served as the primers for a first-round RT-PCR of the TCR CDR3. In TCRdb, the multiplex PCR reads were re-called with MiXCR into one record per CDR3 protein. The table shows about 590,000 distinct CDR3 sequences, with 11% to 15% occurring only once. Sequences were obtained from blood. Receptors originate from a woman younger than 35 with Graves' ophthalmopathy.

The J gene is TRBJ2-5, the V gene TRBV24-1; D possibly matches TRBD1 or TRBD2 (5 bases each). V was cut by 9 bases and J by 5 bases, with 21 bases left in between. CDR1 KGHDR and CDR2 SFDVKD come from the germline V gene. The CDR3 is made up of 15 amino acids. The CDR3 DNA reads as TGTGCCACCGCAAGAGGGGTGCTGGAGCAGGAGACCCAGTACTTC. It encodes CATARGVLEQETQYF.

There are many counts of this clonotype. V usage is TRBV28 and J usage is TRBJ2-7; 9 nucleotides match TRBD1. V was pared by 6 bases and J by 5 bases, with 5 bases of the junction left unmatched. The CDR3 has 13 amino acids. The germline V gene has CDR1 MDHEN and CDR2 SYDVKM. The chain's CDR3 is CASRLTGGDEQYF. The CDR3 DNA reads TGTGCCAGCAGGCTTACAGGGGGCGACGAGCAGTACTTC.

J is TRBJ2-2 and V is TRBV28, with TRBD2 matching 15 bases. Germline CDR1 MDHEN, CDR2 SYDVKM. CDR3 size: 16 residues. Trimming took 6 bases from V and 4 from J; bases not matched to a gene: 3. CDR3 in DNA: TGTGCCAGCAGGGGGACTAGCGGGAGGCCCACCGGGGAGCTGTTTTTT. This gives the protein CASRGTSGRPTGELFF.

The V and J genes are TRBV7-9 and TRBJ2-3; 8 bases are shared with TRBD2. The CDR3 loop spans 16 amino acids. The germline V gene encodes CDR1 SEHNR and CDR2 FQNEAQ (reference sequence). The V gene end was trimmed by 5 bases and the J gene end by 3 bases; junction bases not matched to a gene: 10. CDR3 nucleotide sequence: TGTGCCAGCAGCGCCATAAAGCGGGAGTTGACAGATACGCAGTATTTT. This encodes CASSAIKRELTDTQYF.

This clonotype has more than one count but fewer than ten. V usage is TRBV6-1 and J usage is TRBJ1-2; D remains ambiguous. The germline V gene encodes CDR1 MNHNS and CDR2 SASEGT. CDR3 size: 13 residues. Trimming took 6 bases from V and 4 from J, leaving 12 bases between them. CDR3 in amino acids: CASSDERFYGYTF. The CDR3 DNA reads TGTGCCAGCAGCGATGAACGCTTCTATGGCTACACCTTC.

This clonotype came up many times. The gene calls are TRBV12-3 or TRBV12-4 and TRBJ2-3, with 9 bases lining up with TRBD1. This CDR3 comprises 15 residues. J lost 4 bases, V lost 5 bases, and 7 bases had no gene match. The DNA for the CDR3 is TGTGCCAGCAGTCCCCAGGGACAGGGCGCAGATACGCAGTATTTT. This translates into CASSPQGQGADTQYF.

About this clonotype itself: A single base separates this from a much larger clone, so it may be a read error. This chain links TRBV7-9 with TRBJ2-1; D gene unclear. CDR1 is SEHNR, CDR2 FQNEAQ, per germline (reference sequence). Between the trimmed V and J ends, which lost 1 base and 8 bases, there was a span of 9 bases. This CDR3 is built from 13 residues. This chain's CDR3 is CASSLDPRDEQFF. The CDR3 DNA is TGTGCCAGCAGCTTAGACCCCCGCGATGAGCAGTTCTTC.

This clonotype was counted between two and nine times. This chain joins TRBV27 and TRBJ2-7, with 13 bases lining up with TRBD2. Germline V gene sequence: CDR1 MNHEY, CDR2 SMNVEV (reference sequence). The CDR3 consists of 17 residues. V trimming: 3 bases; J trimming: 4 bases; junction bases outside the gene matches: 9. Here the CDR3 reads CASSLMGGLAGVYEQYF. The CDR3 region has the DNA TGTGCCAGCAGTTTGATGGGAGGACTAGCGGGAGTTTACGAGCAGTACTTC.

This clonotype was observed at least ten times. The chain employs TRBV20-1 and TRBJ2-7; TRBD2 is a possible D gene (6 bases). This CDR3 region has 12 residues. CDR1 and CDR2 (germline): DFQATT, SNEGSKA (reference sequence). V dropped 3 bases and J dropped 0 bases, with 6 bases sitting between them. The CDR3 coding sequence is TGCAGTGCTAGTAGCGGCTCCTACGAGCAGTACTTC. Encoded protein: CSASSGSYEQYF.